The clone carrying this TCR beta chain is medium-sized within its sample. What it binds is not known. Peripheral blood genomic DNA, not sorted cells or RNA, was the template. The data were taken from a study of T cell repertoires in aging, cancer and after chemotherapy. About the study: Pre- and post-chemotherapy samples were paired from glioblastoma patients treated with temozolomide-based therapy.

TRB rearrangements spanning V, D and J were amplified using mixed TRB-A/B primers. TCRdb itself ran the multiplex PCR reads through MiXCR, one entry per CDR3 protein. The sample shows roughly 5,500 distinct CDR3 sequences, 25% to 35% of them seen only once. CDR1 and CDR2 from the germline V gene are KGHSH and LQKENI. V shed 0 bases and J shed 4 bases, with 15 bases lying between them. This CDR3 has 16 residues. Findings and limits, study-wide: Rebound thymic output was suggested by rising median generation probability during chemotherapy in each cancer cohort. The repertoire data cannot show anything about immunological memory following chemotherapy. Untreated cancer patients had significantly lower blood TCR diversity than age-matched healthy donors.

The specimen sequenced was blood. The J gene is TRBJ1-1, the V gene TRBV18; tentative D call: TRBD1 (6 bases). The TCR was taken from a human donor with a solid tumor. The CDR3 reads CASSPPAGLGGTEAFF. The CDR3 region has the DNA TGTGCCAGCTCACCACCGGCGGGGCTAGGGGGCACTGAAGCTTTCTTT.